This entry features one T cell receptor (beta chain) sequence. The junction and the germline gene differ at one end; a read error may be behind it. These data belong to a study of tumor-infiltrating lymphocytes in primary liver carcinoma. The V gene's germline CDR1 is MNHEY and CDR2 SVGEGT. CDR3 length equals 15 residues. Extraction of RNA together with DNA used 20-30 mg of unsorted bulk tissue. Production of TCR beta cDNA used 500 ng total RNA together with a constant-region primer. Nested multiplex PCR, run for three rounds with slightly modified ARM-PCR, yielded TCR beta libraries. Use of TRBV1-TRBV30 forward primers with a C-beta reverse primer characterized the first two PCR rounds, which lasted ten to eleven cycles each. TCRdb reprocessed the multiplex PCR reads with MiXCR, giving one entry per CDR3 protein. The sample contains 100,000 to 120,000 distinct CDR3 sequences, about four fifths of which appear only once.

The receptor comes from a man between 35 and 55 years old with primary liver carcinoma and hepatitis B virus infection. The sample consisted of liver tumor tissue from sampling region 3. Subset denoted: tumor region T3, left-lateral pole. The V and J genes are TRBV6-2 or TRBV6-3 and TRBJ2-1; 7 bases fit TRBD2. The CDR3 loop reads CASNFTSGGSNERFF. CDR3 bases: TGTGCCAGCAATTTTACATCTGGCGGGAGCAATGAGCGGTTCTTC.